The entry below gives a single T cell receptor beta chain sequence along with its context. V lost 6 bases, J lost 3 bases, and 6 bases lay in between. CDR3 length: 12 residues. The germline V gene encodes CDR1 WSHSY and CDR2 SAAADI. This record belongs to a study of cytomegalovirus exposure and HLA in healthy donors. 13 Jbeta primers and 60 Vbeta primers were used for the PCR. As originally analysed: A follow-up analysis tallied 60 million to 85 million unique TCR beta chains, roughly 11 million shared. Measured with immunoSEQ multiplex PCR; TCRdb has only the in-frame clones, and not every one. V and J calls and clone size are given by that table; D and trimming were obtained from the DNA. The profile shows roughly 150,000 clones, over 60% of them singletons.

The receptor was isolated from a woman aged 25 to 39 in good health and CMV-seropositive. The chain links TRBV10-2 to TRBJ2-1; D perhaps matches TRBD2 (5 bases). The sequencing input was PBMCs. Here the CDR3 reads CASRGSYNEQFF. The CDR3 DNA reads as TGCGCCAGCAGGGGGAGCTACAATGAGCAGTTCTTC.